Below are 2 T cell receptor beta chains sequenced from a single sample in a study of Ad26.COV2.S vaccination and SARS-CoV-2 variants. Libraries were prepared by immunoSEQ multiplex PCR; TCRdb keeps only in-frame clonotypes and omits some of them. The repertoire holds 440,000 or so clones, with about nine tenths as singletons. Treatment: around 19 received Ad26.COV2.S at low or high dose, single or two shots; about 5 received placebo; per-sample allocation not given. Sampling was done on day 63 after the first vaccine or placebo injection. The sample consisted of peripheral blood, taken in a trial of Ad26.COV2.S vaccine versus placebo. Receptors originate from a person between 18 and 60 years old who received the Ad26.COV2.S COVID-19 vaccine or a placebo.

The J gene is TRBJ1-1, the V gene TRBV28; D is possibly TRBD1 (5 bases). The germline V gene encodes CDR1 MDHEN and CDR2 SYDVKM. CDR3 length: 16 amino acids. Trimming pared 3 bases from V and 11 bases from J, leaving 25 bases between. The CDR3 loop is CASSFFKEGLGQLAFF. The CDR3 coding sequence is TGTGCCAGCAGTTTCTTCAAAGAGGGACTTGGTCAGTTGGCTTTCTTT.

The chain joins TRBV9 to TRBJ2-1, with D possibly TRBD1 on 6 matching bases. V was cut by 6 bases and J by 2 bases, with 12 bases left in between. The CDR3 spans 14 residues. CDR1 and CDR2 from the germline V gene are SGDLS and YYNGEE. The CDR3 DNA follows: TGTGCCAGCAATAAGGACAGAACCTACAATGAGCAGTTCTTC. Translation gives CASNKDRTYNEQFF.